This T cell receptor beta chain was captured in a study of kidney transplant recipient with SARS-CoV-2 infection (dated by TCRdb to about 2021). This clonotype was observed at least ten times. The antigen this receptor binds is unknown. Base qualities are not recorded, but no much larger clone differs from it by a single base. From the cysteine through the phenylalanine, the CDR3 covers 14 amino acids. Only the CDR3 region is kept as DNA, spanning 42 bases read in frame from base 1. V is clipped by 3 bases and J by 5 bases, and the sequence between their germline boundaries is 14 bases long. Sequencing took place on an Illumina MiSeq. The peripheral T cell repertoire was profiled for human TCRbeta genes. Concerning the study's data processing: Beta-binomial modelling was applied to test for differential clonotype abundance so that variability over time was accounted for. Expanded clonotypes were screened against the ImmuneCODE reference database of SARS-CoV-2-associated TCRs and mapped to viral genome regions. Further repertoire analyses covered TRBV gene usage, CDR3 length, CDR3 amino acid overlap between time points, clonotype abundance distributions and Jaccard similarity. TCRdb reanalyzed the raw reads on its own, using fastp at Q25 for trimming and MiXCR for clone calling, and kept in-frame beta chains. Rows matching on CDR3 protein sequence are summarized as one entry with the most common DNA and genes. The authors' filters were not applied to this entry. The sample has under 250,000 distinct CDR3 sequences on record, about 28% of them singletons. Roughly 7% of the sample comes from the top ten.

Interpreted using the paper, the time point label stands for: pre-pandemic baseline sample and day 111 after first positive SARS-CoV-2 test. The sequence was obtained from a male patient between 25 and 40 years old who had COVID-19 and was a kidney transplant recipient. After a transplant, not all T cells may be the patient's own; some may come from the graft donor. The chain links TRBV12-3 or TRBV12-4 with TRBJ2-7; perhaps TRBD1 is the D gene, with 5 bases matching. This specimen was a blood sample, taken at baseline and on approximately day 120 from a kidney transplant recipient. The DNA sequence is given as TGTGCCAGCAGTTTTGGGGCAGGGATCAACGAGCAGTACTTC. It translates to CASSFGAGINEQYF.